The T cell receptor (beta chain) under discussion was sequenced for a study of blood T cell repertoires in COVID-19. The CDR3 loop spans 13 amino acids. The V gene's germline CDR1 is LNHDA and CDR2 SQIVND (reference sequence). V was pared by 7 bases and J by 3 bases, with 12 bases between. Using immunoSEQ multiplex PCR, the repertoire was profiled, and TCRdb retains in-frame clones only, with some absent. This table holds fewer than 250,000 clones, 70% to 90% found once. The sequence was obtained from a woman aged 50 to 65 with acute COVID-19. This chain uses TRBV19 with TRBJ1-1; a weak D match, TRBD1 (6 bases). Sequences were obtained from PBMCs or T cells enriched from blood (not recorded which). CDR3 in DNA: TGTGCCAGTACCCAAGGGGGTCACACTGAAGCTTTCTTT. This encodes CASTQGGHTEAFF.